This T cell receptor beta chain originates from a study of identical twins. Study-wide findings and caveats: Insertion counts were lower in abundant cord blood beta clonotypes, a trend that memory repertoires did not show. It was cross-sectional statistical analysis, not following the same donors, that the conclusions relied on. Models predicted too little out-of-frame TCR alpha sharing in monozygotic twins.

CDR3 size: 12 residues. V lost 4 bases, J lost 7 bases, and 10 bases lay in between. Germline values: CDR1 MDHEN, CDR2 SYDVKM. Healthy Caucasian donors formed the entire cohort. MiXCR, run by TCRdb on the 5' RACE reads, gives a single entry per CDR3 protein. This sample has some 1,600,000 distinct CDR3 sequences, with under 35% found just once. Details on this clonotype: Its specificity is unknown.

The sequencing input was cord blood. This receptor was taken from a newborn girl in good health. The chain uses TRBV28 and TRBJ2-5; no definite D call. In DNA, the CDR3 is TGTGCCAGCAGTTCCGCGTTGGGGACCCAGTACTTC. The encoded protein is CASSSALGTQYF.